One sample yielded the 15 T cell receptor beta chains listed below, sequenced in a study of shared T cell receptors in the human thymus. Measured with immunoSEQ multiplex PCR; TCRdb has only the in-frame clones, and not every one. The table includes almost 550,000 clones, about four fifths detected once. Separately, the same data were catalogued under a study of human thymus T cells.

Sequenced sample: thymocytes. These receptors were taken from a boy in the first two years of life with a congenital heart defect.

The V gene is TRBV6-4, the J gene TRBJ2-1; D is perhaps TRBD2 (6 bases). V was trimmed by 0 bases and J by 2 bases, leaving 11 bases between them. CDR1 and CDR2 from the germline V gene are MRHNA and SNTAGT. This CDR3 spans 16 amino acids. CDR3 nucleotide sequence: TGTGCCAGCAGTGACTCCGGGACTCCCCCCTACAATGAGCAGTTCTTC. Amino acids: CASSDSGTPPYNEQFF.

This clone has just a few counts. The chain joins TRBV5-1 to TRBJ1-2, with a weak D call TRBD1 (5 bases). Trimming cost V 5 bases and J 3 bases, with 11 bases left between them. Germline loops: CDR1 SGHRS, CDR2 YFSETQ. The CDR3 consists of 13 residues. This chain's CDR3 is CASSRGFDYGYTF. CDR3 bases: TGCGCCAGCAGTCGGGGGTTCGACTATGGCTACACCTTC. The full variable domain, completed using reference TRBV5-1 and TRBJ1-2, is KAGVTQTPRYLIKTRGQQVTLSCSPISGHRSVSWYQQTPGQGLQFLFEYFSETQRNKGNFPGRFSGRQFSNSRSEMNVSTLELGDSALYLCASSRGFDYGYTFGSGTRLTVV.

This clone has just a few counts. The junction departs from germline at one end; a sequencing error may be responsible. The chain has TRBV5-6 and TRBJ2-7; 10 bases agree with TRBD2. Per germline, CDR1 SGHDT and CDR2 YYEEEE. The CDR3 runs to 18 residues. DNA of the CDR3: TGTGCCAGCAGCTCTCGACTAGCGGGCTCCGCCGACTCCCACGAGCAGTACTTC. Translating gives CASSSRLAGSADSHEQYF.

CDR3 protein: CASSLNQGYYNEQFF. The CDR3 nucleotides read TGTGCCAGCAGCTTGAACCAGGGTTATTACAATGAGCAGTTCTTC. The V gene is TRBV7-9, the J gene TRBJ2-1; D is possibly TRBD1 (5 bases). Trimming left V 3 bases short and J 4 bases short, with 13 bases between. CDR1 and CDR2 (germline): SEHNR, FQNEAQ (reference sequence). This CDR3 has 15 residues.

The rearrangement joins TRBV15 to TRBJ2-7, with TRBD1 matching over 8 bases. The CDR3 loop spans 15 amino acids. With V trimmed by 3 bases and J by 5 bases, 9 bases remained unmatched. CDR1 and CDR2 from the germline V gene are LNHNV and YYDKDF (reference sequence). The CDR3 loop is CATSRDRTGTDEQYF. DNA for the CDR3: TGTGCCACCAGCAGGGACCGGACAGGGACCGACGAGCAGTACTTC.

This clone was found a few times. The chain is built from TRBV7-2 and TRBJ2-5; D is perhaps TRBD2 (5 bases). Germline V lookup: CDR1 SGHTA, CDR2 FQGNSA. The CDR3 length is 14 residues. V gave up 0 bases and J gave up 5 bases, with 10 bases separating them. The CDR3 loop reads CASSLAGDNETQYF. The CDR3, as DNA: TGTGCCAGCAGCTTAGCGGGAGATAATGAGACCCAGTACTTC.

This clone was seen a single time. The rearrangement uses TRBV11-1 and TRBJ2-7; 14 bases align to TRBD2. The CDR3 loop spans 17 amino acids. Germline values: CDR1 SGHAT, CDR2 FQDESV (reference sequence). V dropped 7 bases and J dropped 5; count of bases not matched to a gene: 13. CDR3 coding DNA: TGTGCCAGCACCCCGGGGGGACTAGCGGGAGTACCTCACGAGCAGTACTTC. It is translated as CASTPGGLAGVPHEQYF.

The chain carries TRBV2 and TRBJ2-1, with a possible D match to TRBD2 (5 bases). V gave up 8 bases and J gave up 2 bases, with 16 bases separating them. This CDR3 has 15 residues. The germline gives CDR1 SNHLY, CDR2 FYNNEI. CDR3: CASGAGLSPYNEQFF. The CDR3 DNA follows: TGTGCCAGCGGAGCAGGACTTAGCCCCTACAATGAGCAGTTCTTC.

The chain employs TRBV2 and TRBJ2-1; 7 bases are shared with TRBD2. Germline values: CDR1 SNHLY, CDR2 FYNNEI. Germline trimming cut 7 bases from V and 0 bases from J; bases unmatched to any gene: 6. The CDR3 contains 15 residues. The DNA for the CDR3 is TGTGCCAGCACCCCGTTAGCGGGCTCCTACAATGAGCAGTTCTTC. As protein: CASTPLAGSYNEQFF. The variable domain in full, completed from reference TRBV2 and TRBJ2-1, reads EPEVTQTPSHQVTQMGQEVILRCVPISNHLYFYWYRQILGQKVEFLVSFYNNEISEKSEIFDDQFSVERPDGSNFTLKIRSTKLEDSAMYFCASTPLAGSYNEQFFGPGTRLTVL.

The table lists this clone with a few counts. The chain is built from TRBV7-9 and TRBJ2-1, with 13 bases matching TRBD2. V lost 7 bases and J lost 8; bases outside the gene matches: 11. This CDR3 spans 16 amino acids. CDR1 is SEHNR and CDR2 is FQNEAQ in the germline V gene (reference sequence). The CDR3 is CASKNELAGGRDEQFF. The CDR3 DNA reads as TGTGCCAGCAAAAACGAACTAGCGGGAGGGAGGGATGAGCAGTTCTTC.

The chain combines TRBV28 with TRBJ1-1; 7 bases are a match to TRBD1. The CDR3 spans 12 residues. The V and J ends lost 5 bases and 6 bases, in that order; junction bases with no gene match: 3. Germline CDR1 MDHEN, CDR2 SYDVKM. The CDR3 sequence is CASSHRGAEAFF. DNA for the CDR3: TGTGCCAGCAGTCACAGGGGCGCTGAAGCTTTCTTT.

The rearrangement uses TRBV5-4 and TRBJ2-2, with TRBD1 matching 7 bases. The V and J ends lost 5 bases and 5 bases, in that order; junction bases with no gene match: 12. The CDR3 length is 16 residues. Germline-derived CDR1 and CDR2 are SGHNT and YYREEE (reference sequence). The chain's CDR3 is CASRKGQETLTGELFF. The CDR3 coding sequence is TGTGCCAGCAGGAAAGGACAGGAGACTTTAACCGGGGAGCTGTTTTTT.

The chain has TRBV9 and TRBJ2-2; D is possibly TRBD1 (6 bases). This CDR3 region has 14 residues. The V end was cut by 3 bases, the J end by 2 bases, with 8 bases between. CDR1 SGDLS and CDR2 YYNGEE come from the germline V gene. The CDR3 reads CASSGGTNTGELFF. CDR3 nucleotide sequence: TGTGCCAGCAGCGGGGGGACAAACACCGGGGAGCTGTTTTTT.

A single count supports this clone. V is TRBV7-6 and J is TRBJ2-5; tentative D call: TRBD2 (6 bases). The CDR3 loop spans 14 amino acids. V was pared by 1 base and J by 7 bases, with 13 bases between. CDR1 and CDR2 from the germline V gene are SGHVS and FNYEAQ. CDR3 nucleotides: TGTGCCAGCAGCTTAGGGGGGGTCAGGGCGACCCAGTACTTC. It is translated as CASSLGGVRATQYF.

V and J are TRBV6-1 and TRBJ1-2; 7 bases map to TRBD1. J was trimmed by 2 bases and V by 7 bases; bases with no gene match: 10. The CDR3 sequence is 15 residues long. Germline CDR1 MNHNS, CDR2 SASEGT. The CDR3 DNA reads TGTGCCAGCATCCCCAGACAGGGCCCCAACTATGGCTACACCTTC. This codes for CASIPRQGPNYGYTF.